The following is a T cell receptor beta chain sequence with its context. This specimen comes from a study of blood T cell repertoires in COVID-19. This table comes from immunoSEQ multiplex PCR, and its TCRdb copy is limited to in-frame clones, with some not included. Of more than 150,000 clones listed, 70% to 80% are singletons. V was cut by 10 bases and J by 2 bases, with 15 bases left in between. Germline values: CDR1 MNHEY, CDR2 SMNVEV (reference sequence). This CDR3 has 13 amino acids. Specimen: PBMCs or T cells enriched from blood (not recorded which). This TCR was sampled from a woman between 45 and 65 years old who had recovered from COVID-19. V gene TRBV27 combines with J gene TRBJ2-7; TRBD1 might be the D (6 bases). CDR3 in DNA: TGTGCCACCCTGGGCCGGACAGCCTACGAGCAGTACTTC. It specifies CATLGRTAYEQYF.